The next 29 T cell receptor beta chains were all read from a single sample in a study of shared clonotypes between healthy human individuals. Assay: immunoSEQ multiplex PCR; the TCRdb copy retains only in-frame clones and omits some. The sample lists 650,000 to 800,000 clones, roughly 72% occurring once. The source material was memory CD4+ T cells sorted from blood. The subset is: CD45RA-negative fraction. Every receptor here comes from a woman in her 30s in good health.

As DNA, the CDR3 is TGTGCCAGCAGCCACTTTAGGGGGGGCACCTACAATGAGCAGTTCTTC. It yields the protein CASSHFRGGTYNEQFF. The chain carries TRBV28 and TRBJ2-1, with D perhaps matching TRBD2 (7 bases). This CDR3 region has 16 residues. CDR1 and CDR2 from the germline V gene are MDHEN and SYDVKM. Trimming removed 6 bases at V and 2 bases at J, with 17 bases between.

The chain combines TRBV7-8 with TRBJ2-2, with 13 bases matching TRBD2. Germline V CDR1 and CDR2: SGHVS, FQNEAQ. The J segment lost 4 bases and the V segment lost 5 bases, leaving 7 bases of the junction unmatched. The length of the CDR3 is 17 residues. This CDR3 reads CASSLGGLAGFTGELFF. Here the CDR3 DNA reads TGTGCCAGCAGCCTCGGGGGACTAGCGGGATTCACCGGGGAGCTGTTTTTT.

The chain employs TRBV7-6 and TRBJ2-2; perhaps D is TRBD1 or TRBD2 (6 bases each). The CDR3 has 15 residues. Germline CDR1 SGHVS, CDR2 FNYEAQ. V was pared by 5 bases and J by 13 bases, with 23 bases between. The DNA for the CDR3 is TGTGCCAGCAGCACCGGGACAACCCCCCGGGGAGGGCTGTTTTTT. It translates to CASSTGTTPRGGLFF.

The V call is TRBV5-6, the J call TRBJ1-1, with 9 bases that match TRBD1. V dropped 0 bases and J dropped 4; count of bases not matched to a gene: 4. CDR1 is SGHDT, CDR2 YYEEEE, per germline. The CDR3 loop spans 15 amino acids. CDR3: CASSLGDREGTEAFF. The CDR3 DNA reads TGTGCCAGCAGCTTGGGGGACAGGGAGGGCACTGAAGCTTTCTTT.

The chain employs TRBV6-5 and TRBJ2-2; D is unclear. This CDR3 spans 14 amino acids. V lost 5 bases and J 7 bases, leaving 14 bases between the germline ends. Per germline, CDR1 MNHEY and CDR2 SVGAGI. The CDR3 DNA reads TGTGCCAGCAGTAGGACGTTAGTGCTCGGGGAGCTGTTTTTT. Amino acid sequence: CASSRTLVLGELFF.

This clone was seen once. The V gene is TRBV5-4, the J gene TRBJ2-3; the D gene is possibly TRBD1 (6 bases). Between the trimmed V and J ends, which lost 0 bases and 4 bases, there was a span of 18 bases. CDR3 length: 17 residues. Germline assignment: CDR1 SGHNT and CDR2 YYREEE (reference sequence). CDR3 region: CASSLAFLGASSDTQYF. As DNA, the CDR3 is TGTGCCAGCAGCTTGGCGTTTCTGGGGGCTTCATCAGATACGCAGTATTTT.

With regard to this clone: This likely came from a read error, as a far larger clone is one base away. DNA for the CDR3: TGTGCCAGCAGATCAGGCCCCTCTGGGGCCAACGTCCTGACTTTC. It yields the protein CASRSGPSGANVLTF. The chain recombines TRBV6-1 with TRBJ2-6, with no clear D. Trimming took 6 bases from V and 0 from J, leaving 9 bases between them. The V gene's germline CDR1 is MNHNS and CDR2 SASEGT. The CDR3 is 15 amino acids.

This chain uses TRBV7-2 with TRBJ2-5; TRBD1 matches at 7 bases. The CDR3 is 15 residues long. J was trimmed by 5 bases and V by 3 bases; bases with no gene match: 9. Germline V gives CDR1 SGHTA, CDR2 FQGNSA. CDR3 in DNA: TGTGCCAGCAGCTTGACGGCAGGGGGTGCGGAGACCCAGTACTTC. It encodes CASSLTAGGAETQYF.

V is TRBV18 and J is TRBJ2-2; 12 positions agree with TRBD1. Germline assignment: CDR1 KGHSH and CDR2 LQKENI. This CDR3 has 15 residues. V shed 3 bases and J 11 bases; nucleotides not matched to a gene: 7. DNA for the CDR3: TGTGCCAGCTCACCGACCGGGACAGGGGGCGACGAGCTGTTTTTT. Residues: CASSPTGTGGDELFF.

The J gene is TRBJ2-7, the V gene TRBV28; 7 bases align to TRBD1. The junction had 5 bases not matched to a gene; V was cut back by 8 bases and J by 1 base. CDR1 and CDR2 from the germline V gene are MDHEN and SYDVKM. CDR3 length: 13 residues. CDR3 DNA: TGTGCCAGCGCCCGGGACAGATCCTACGAGCAGTACTTC. Amino acid sequence: CASARDRSYEQYF.

The rearrangement joins TRBV27 to TRBJ2-3; D assignment may be TRBD1 or TRBD2 (5 bases each). CDR1 MNHEY and CDR2 SMNVEV come from the germline V gene (reference sequence). V lost 3 bases and J lost 6, with 19 bases in between. The CDR3 has 16 amino acids. DNA for the CDR3: TGTGCCAGCAGTTTCTCCGGGACCCCAGGTCGGGATACGCAGTATTTT. The encoded protein is CASSFSGTPGRDTQYF.

This rearrangement joins TRBV5-4 to TRBJ1-1, with 8 bases that match TRBD1. This CDR3 is built from 14 residues. The V segment lost 3 bases and the J segment 4 bases; nucleotides outside the gene matches: 5. The germline gives CDR1 SGHNT, CDR2 YYREEE (reference sequence). CDR3 loop: CASSSGTGRTEAFF. The CDR3 nucleotides read TGTGCCAGCAGCTCTGGGACAGGTCGCACTGAAGCTTTCTTT.

This rearrangement joins TRBV7-9 to TRBJ2-5; no clear D gene. The CDR3 sequence is 14 residues long. Germline lookup yields CDR1 SEHNR and CDR2 FQNEAQ (reference sequence). V shed 2 bases and J shed 2 bases, with 9 bases lying between them. The CDR3 DNA is TGTGCCAGCAGCTTATCCGCCTCTCAAGAGACCCAGTACTTC. This sequence encodes CASSLSASQETQYF.

CDR3: CASSGQFEPQHF. CDR3 DNA sequence: TGTGCCAGCAGTGGGCAGTTTGAGCCCCAGCATTTT. V and J are TRBV2 and TRBJ1-5; D is unresolved. CDR3 length: 12 amino acids. V lost 4 bases, J lost 8 bases, and 9 bases lay in between. Germline V gene data show CDR1 as SNHLY and CDR2 as FYNNEI.

This clone showed up just a few times. Additional DNA sequences in this sample encode the identical CDR3. The genes are TRBV28 and TRBJ1-5; no reliable D call. V was shortened by 5 bases and J by 0 bases, with 8 bases between the two germline ends. The CDR3 sequence is 14 residues long. Germline CDR1 MDHEN, CDR2 SYDVKM. The CDR3 sequence is CASSRQVSNQPQHF. The CDR3 DNA reads as TGTGCCAGCAGTCGGCAGGTTAGCAATCAGCCCCAGCATTTT.

V gene TRBV7-2 combines with J gene TRBJ2-7; maybe TRBD1 (5 bases). The germline V and J ends were trimmed by 6 bases and 8 bases, with 17 bases remaining between them. The CDR3 has 13 residues. Germline CDR1 SGHTA, CDR2 FQGNSA. The chain's CDR3 is CASRVFRANKQYF. Here the CDR3 DNA reads TGTGCCAGCAGGGTATTCAGGGCGAACAAGCAGTACTTC.

Comments on this clone: The sample carries other DNA sequences with the same CDR3. This rearrangement joins TRBV18 to TRBJ1-1; 7 bases map to TRBD1. Germline CDR1 is KGHSH and CDR2 is LQKENI. The CDR3 has 13 residues. The V segment lost 6 bases and the J segment 1 base; nucleotides outside the gene matches: 2. The CDR3 sequence: CASSPGGNTEAFF. The DNA for the CDR3 is TGTGCCAGCTCCCCAGGGGGGAACACTGAAGCTTTCTTT.

The rearrangement links TRBV5-6 to TRBJ2-4, with D perhaps TRBD1 (6 bases). From germline, CDR1 is SGHDT and CDR2 YYEEEE. V gave up 1 base and J gave up 0 bases, with 8 bases separating them. The CDR3 consists of 15 residues. CDR3 loop: CASSLKGVAKNIQYF. The CDR3 region has the DNA TGTGCCAGCAGCTTGAAGGGGGTAGCCAAAAACATTCAGTACTTC.

This clone was observed at least ten times. Additional DNA sequences in this sample encode the identical CDR3. The rearrangement links TRBV7-2 to TRBJ1-5; D gene ambiguous. This CDR3 is 14 amino acids long. Trimming removed 4 bases at V and 3 bases at J, with 10 bases between. CDR1 is SGHTA, CDR2 FQGNSA, per germline. The DNA for the CDR3 is TGTGCCAGCAGCTCACAGAGAGTCAATCAGCCCCAGCATTTT. Translation: CASSSQRVNQPQHF.

J is TRBJ2-7 and V is TRBV30; 9 bases are a match to TRBD1. Trimming removed 2 bases from V and 3 bases from J; junction bases left unmatched: 5. The CDR3 consists of 14 residues. CDR1 and CDR2 from the germline V gene are GTSNPN and SVGIG (reference sequence). This CDR3 is CAWSPQGADYEQYF. The CDR3 coding sequence is TGTGCCTGGAGTCCACAGGGGGCGGACTACGAGCAGTACTTC. Full variable domain (outside the CDR3, taken from reference TRBV30 and TRBJ2-7): SQTIHQWPATLVQPVGSPLSLECTVEGTSNPNLYWYRQAAGRGLQLLFYSVGIGQISSEVPQNLSASRPQDRQFILSSKKLLLSDSGFYLCAWSPQGADYEQYFGPGTRLTVT.

The chain employs TRBV2 and TRBJ2-7; TRBD2 aligns across 7 bases. Germline CDR1 reads SNHLY; CDR2 reads FYNNEI. This CDR3 contains 13 residues. With 8 bases clipped from V and 1 base from J, the junction kept 5 bases outside the gene matches. The CDR3 DNA sequence: TGTGCCAGCCGGGGGGAGGGATCCTACGAGCAGTACTTC. This encodes CASRGEGSYEQYF.

The CDR3 loop is CASSFQYEQFF. In DNA form, the CDR3 reads TGTGCCAGCAGCTTTCAGTACGAGCAGTTCTTC. The chain joins TRBV11-2 to TRBJ2-1; D is unresolved. V was clipped by 3 bases and J by 10 bases, with 7 bases between them. CDR3 length: 11 residues. Germline V gene data show CDR1 as SGHAT and CDR2 as FQNNGV.

The gene calls are TRBV5-1 and TRBJ2-1; D may match TRBD1 or TRBD2 (5 bases each). The germline gives CDR1 SGHRS, CDR2 YFSETQ. V was shortened by 3 bases and J by 0 bases, with 10 bases between the two germline ends. The CDR3 runs to 15 residues. CDR3 in DNA: TGCGCCAGCAGCTCGGGACCCACCTCCTACAATGAGCAGTTCTTC. The encoded protein is CASSSGPTSYNEQFF.

The V call is TRBV25-1, the J call TRBJ2-1; 7 bases match TRBD2. This CDR3 has 16 residues. Germline loops: CDR1 MGHDK, CDR2 SYGVNS. With 2 bases clipped from V and 0 bases from J, the junction kept 4 bases outside the gene matches. The CDR3: CASSEGGGFSYNEQFF. The DNA of the CDR3 is TGTGCCAGCAGTGAAGGGGGAGGGTTCTCCTACAATGAGCAGTTCTTC.

The chain uses TRBV5-6 and TRBJ1-2; 10 bases align to TRBD1. Germline V gives CDR1 SGHDT, CDR2 YYEEEE. The CDR3 is 13 amino acids. V lost 2 bases and J lost 8; bases outside the gene matches: 3. The CDR3 nucleotides read TGTGCCAGCAGCTTCGGGACAGGGGTCGGCTACACCTTC. It is translated as CASSFGTGVGYTF.

The genes are TRBV5-1 and TRBJ2-1; D might be TRBD2 (6 bases). The CDR3 runs to 14 residues. V was pared by 7 bases and J by 7 bases, with 18 bases between. CDR1 is SGHRS, CDR2 YFSETQ, per germline. The CDR3 here is CASGEAYGSNEQFF. CDR3 sequence (DNA): TGCGCCAGCGGGGAGGCGTACGGGAGTAATGAGCAGTTCTTC.

The chain couples TRBV27 to TRBJ1-1; D not certain. Germline V gene lookup returns CDR1 MNHEY and CDR2 SMNVEV (reference sequence). The ends were cut back, 2 bases at V and 3 bases at J, with 10 bases in the middle. CDR3 length equals 14 residues. The CDR3 DNA follows: TGTGCCAGCAGTTTAATCGGCAGACACACTGAAGCTTTCTTT. Residues: CASSLIGRHTEAFF.

Here the CDR3 DNA reads TGTGCCAGCAGTACCCGGGACGCCGGGACCTACGAGCAGTACTTC. It yields the protein CASSTRDAGTYEQYF. The rearrangement links TRBV6-5 to TRBJ2-7; D could derive from TRBD1 or TRBD2 (5 bases each). The germline gives CDR1 MNHEY, CDR2 SVGAGI. The CDR3 has 15 residues. Trimming stripped 5 bases from V and 2 bases from J, with 16 bases between.

The chain couples TRBV2 to TRBJ2-1; D remains unclear. V was cut by 7 bases and J by 10 bases, with 14 bases left in between. Germline CDR1 is SNHLY and CDR2 is FYNNEI. This CDR3 spans 12 amino acids. CDR3 sequence: CASKPQHSEQFF. The CDR3 DNA sequence: TGTGCCAGCAAACCGCAACACAGCGAGCAGTTCTTC. Complete variable domain (other parts from reference TRBV2 and TRBJ2-1): EPEVTQTPSHQVTQMGQEVILRCVPISNHLYFYWYRQILGQKVEFLVSFYNNEISEKSEIFDDQFSVERPDGSNFTLKIRSTKLEDSAMYFCASKPQHSEQFFGPGTRLTVL.